The 2 T cell receptor beta chains below were found in one sample sequenced in a study of T cell clones after liver transplantation. The repertoire was sequenced with immunoSEQ multiplex PCR; TCRdb's copy has only in-frame clones and lacks some. This repertoire shows under 60,000 clones, roughly 71% found once; its top ten account for about 9.7%. The specimen was CD4+ T cells from blood, collected at the 22-month timepoint. These receptors originate from a human patient who received a liver transplant. Some T cells may be provided by the graft donor.

The J gene is TRBJ1-6, the V gene TRBV14; TRBD1 agrees at 7 bases. V was pared by 2 bases and J by 10 bases, with 8 bases of the junction left unmatched. Germline V gene data show CDR1 as SGHDN and CDR2 as FVKESK. The CDR3 spans 15 residues. The CDR3 here is CASSQLERGRSPLHF. The CDR3, as DNA: TGTGCCAGCAGCCAACTCGAGAGGGGGCGGTCACCCCTCCACTTT.

The chain is built from TRBV6-1 and TRBJ2-7, with TRBD2 matching 8 bases. The germline CDR1 and CDR2 sequences are MNHNS and SASEGT. The trim removed 5 bases at V and 5 bases at J, leaving 8 bases unmatched. CDR3 size: 14 residues. The CDR3 is CASSISGGAHEQYF. The DNA of the CDR3 is TGTGCCAGCAGTATTTCCGGGGGGGCCCACGAGCAGTACTTC.